This T cell receptor beta chain was sequenced in a study of OX40 agonist ivuxolimab in advanced cancers. The CDR3 contains 13 residues. Germline V gene lookup returns CDR1 SGHTS and CDR2 YDEGEE. V was trimmed by 2 bases and J by 5 bases, leaving 7 bases between them. The data were produced by immunoSEQ multiplex PCR, yet TCRdb's version contains in-frame clones alone and is incomplete. This sample has about 64,000 clones, with roughly 80% found just once. This specimen consisted of CD4+ or CD8+ T cells sorted from blood, obtained in a trial of the OX40 agonist ivuxolimab. The rearrangement uses TRBV5-8 and TRBJ1-4; D not resolved. The clonotype comes from an adult with an advanced solid tumor such as melanoma, head and neck, liver or kidney cancer. This chain's CDR3 is CASSFSPNEKLFF. In DNA, the CDR3 is TGTGCCAGCAGCTTTTCCCCAAATGAAAAACTGTTTTTT. The variable domain in full, completed from reference TRBV5-8 and TRBJ1-4, reads EAGVTQSPTHLIKTRGQQATLRCSPISGHTSVYWYQQALGLGLQFLLWYDEGEERNRGNFPPRFSGRQFPNYSSELNVNALELEDSALYLCASSFSPNEKLFFGSGTQLSVL.